These T cell receptor beta chains were read from a single sample in a study of T cells in Graves' hyperthyroidism and ophthalmopathy. TCRdb recomputed calls from the multiplex PCR reads with MiXCR, one row per CDR3 protein. The table lists tens of thousands of distinct CDR3 sequences, roughly 51% of them singletons, with approximately 30% in the top ten. The sample consisted of peripheral blood or thyroid tissue (not recorded which). All receptors come from a man between 18 and 35 years old with Graves' hyperthyroidism. Both conserved end residues are trimmed from each CDR3. The order of the fields is D gene, J gene, V gene, CDR3 length, CDR3 protein. The D gene is left open where the match is weak.

D: -
J: TRBJ2-2
V: TRBV24-1
length: 12
CDR3: ATSEFANTGELF

D: TRBD1
J: TRBJ2-2
V: TRBV29-1
length: 11
CDR3: SVDRGYTGELF

D: -
J: TRBJ2-7
V: TRBV4-3
length: 13
CDR3: ASSQDGHNGLQQY

D: -
J: TRBJ1-4
V: TRBV15
length: 14
CDR3: ATSRDRGSSYEKLF

D: -
J: TRBJ2-3
V: TRBV7-2
length: 15
CDR3: ASSQQGLLGAADTQY

D: -
J: TRBJ1-3
V: TRBV20-1
length: 12
CDR3: SATDVRSGNTIY

D: TRBD2
J: TRBJ2-5
V: TRBV7-2
length: 13
CDR3: ASSLALAGQETQY

D: -
J: TRBJ2-7
V: TRBV20-1
length: 11
CDR3: SARGRLSYEQY

D: TRBD2
J: TRBJ2-7
V: TRBV29-1
length: 11
CDR3: SVTSGGYYEQY

D: TRBD1
J: TRBJ1-1
V: TRBV11-2
length: 13
CDR3: ASSPQGLPNTEAF

D: TRBD1
J: TRBJ1-1
V: TRBV2
length: 11
CDR3: ASRRDRDTEAI

D: -
J: TRBJ1-4
V: TRBV28
length: 11
CDR3: ASSRTASEKLF

D: TRBD2
J: TRBJ2-7
V: TRBV28
length: 15
CDR3: ASSTTSGFWASYEQY

D: -
J: TRBJ1-2
V: TRBV19
length: 12
CDR3: ASNAVDGSYGYT

D: -
J: TRBJ1-5
V: TRBV6-1
length: 9
CDR3: ASSDVQPQH

D: -
J: TRBJ1-6
V: TRBV29-1
length: 12
CDR3: SDVQLSQGSPLH

D: TRBD1
J: TRBJ2-7
V: TRBV7-2
length: 12
CDR3: ASSMRTGGHEQY

D: -
J: TRBJ1-5
V: TRBV9
length: 11
CDR3: ASSVEALGEQH

D: -
J: TRBJ1-6
V: TRBV20-1
length: 10
CDR3: SAPNLNSPLH

D: -
J: TRBJ1-5
V: TRBV15
length: 12
CDR3: ATHLGYSNQPQH

D: TRBD1
J: TRBJ1-4
V: TRBV7-9
length: 13
CDR3: ASSLGQGNGEKLF

D: -
J: TRBJ1-3
V: TRBV10-3
length: 14
CDR3: AISVVRDIPGNTIY

D: -
J: TRBJ1-2
V: TRBV5-1
length: 15
CDR3: ASSLDPGAVDWYGYT

D: TRBD2
J: TRBJ2-7
V: TRBV25-1
length: 16
CDR3: ASSEYPLAGVGPYEQY

D: TRBD2
J: TRBJ2-7
V: TRBV15
length: 12
CDR3: ATSRDREGPEQY

D: -
J: TRBJ1-1
V: TRBV4-2
length: 8
CDR3: ASSQTVPF

D: -
J: TRBJ1-1
V: TRBV5-1
length: 13
CDR3: ASSRGGEKNTEAF

D: -
J: TRBJ1-1
V: TRBV20-1
length: 11
CDR3: SARARRNTEAF

D: TRBD1
J: TRBJ1-2
V: TRBV20-1
length: 10
CDR3: RAGTGNYGYT

D: -
J: TRBJ1-1
V: TRBV7-3
length: 14
CDR3: AGNLGLNRANTEAF

D: TRBD2
J: TRBJ2-7
V: TRBV5-1
length: 12
CDR3: ASSGGLAGAEQY